This T cell receptor (beta chain) appears in the sequencing data of a study of T cells in Graves' hyperthyroidism and ophthalmopathy. In the study overall: The blood sample was taken at first diagnosis, before treatment began. Overall study results and limits: Also found in blood were most expanded thyroid clonotypes above 0.001.

Amplification targeted TCR beta CDR3 regions from RNA transcripts. The TCR CDR3 was amplified in a first-round RT-PCR using the HTBI primer set. MiXCR was run by TCRdb on the multiplex PCR reads, yielding one entry per CDR3 protein. Of about 740,000 distinct CDR3 sequences listed, 14% are singletons. The length of the CDR3 is 14 residues. Trimming took 10 bases from V and 1 from J, leaving 13 bases between them. Germline CDR1 is MNHEY and CDR2 is SMNVEV (reference sequence). Thyroid ultrasound, orbital computed tomography, clinical symptoms, and serum thyroxine and TRAb underpinned diagnoses. To note about this clonotype: Its specificity is unknown.

J is TRBJ2-2 and V is TRBV27; D possibly uses TRBD1 or TRBD2 (5 bases each). This clonotype originated in a woman aged 18-29 years with Graves' hyperthyroidism. The sample comprised blood. The CDR3 DNA follows: TGTGCCATCAGGCCTGGGGGGAACACCGGGGAGCTGTTTTTT. It translates to CAIRPGGNTGELFF.